This entry is about one T cell receptor beta chain. This clonotype has a count of ten or more. The antigen it binds to is not known. No quality values exist for individual bases; no much larger clone is one base distant. The library relied on 5' RACE. TCRdb names Illumina HiSeq 2500 as the instrument used. The second PCR ran for roughly 6 to 11 cycles and used a J-beta primer mix along with a sample-barcoded 5' primer. A template-switch 5' adaptor carrying 12 random nucleotides introduced a unique molecular identifier onto each TCR beta cDNA molecule. At least 2.5 million CDR3-containing paired-end reads were obtained from each sample. First-strand cDNA synthesis was performed from all RNA using the Mint cDNA synthesis kit, with priming by a TRBC-specific oligonucleotide. Following uracil-DNA glycosylase treatment, all cDNA underwent a first 18-cycle PCR with the universal primers M1SS and BC2_uni_R. Per the source publication's procedure: Each sample was normalized by randomly selecting 1 million high-quality reads, each carrying a distinct molecular identifier. Instead of being binned into consensus sequences, reads with shared molecular identifiers were discarded. MiTCR, run with a Q25 quality threshold and the strictest error-elimination algorithm, handled CDR3 identification, clonotype clustering and error correction. A nonparametric unseen species model with Euler transformation was used to estimate lower-bound total TCR beta diversity. TCRdb passed the public sequencing reads through fastp at Q25 and MiXCR, retaining productive beta sequences. Rows with a matching CDR3 protein are joined into one entry that keeps the most common DNA and genes. In this record, the V and J calls reflect TCRdb's handling and not the investigators' own analysis. This sample gives 900,000 to 950,000 distinct CDR3 sequences in total; around 29% of them show up just once. The top ten clonotypes cover about a tenth of the sample.

The sample comes from a study of blood T cells in healthy people across ages (dated by TCRdb to between 2014 and 2016). Regarding the research as a whole: In model experiments, roughly one uniquely barcoded TCR beta cDNA molecule per two T cells was captured by template switching. The study measured age-related changes in TCR beta repertoire diversity using deep sequencing normalized with unique cDNA molecular identifiers. Four age groups were formed from the donors: young (average 16 years), middle-aged (approximately 39), aged (62) and long-lived (roughly 88). Two additional independent replicas of 1 million unique cDNA reads from the same blood draw were analyzed for two donors (one aged 18 to 30 and one aged 80 or older). General conclusions and limits of the study: Donor CMV infection status was unknown, potentially confounding age-related changes in expanded clonotypes. Estimates of total diversity based on one million sequenced T cells were regarded as lower bounds and as underestimates. Observed TCR beta diversity correlated strongly with the percentage of naive T cells measured by flow cytometry. As age increased, observed TCR beta diversity per million T cells dropped in a roughly linear way, and a significant reduction was already evident by age 40. Compared with the aged group, more naive CD4+ T cells, fewer expanded clones and increased TCR diversity were shown by the long-lived group, suggesting age selection. Since profiling was done on bulk unsorted PBMCs, naive and antigen-experienced compartments could not be conclusively compared.

The CDR3, cysteine through phenylalanine, is 15 amino acids long. The CDR3 DNA has 45 bases and is translated from base 1. V is cut by 0 bases and J by 4 bases, and the space between the germline ends is 13 bases. The germline V gene (reference sequence) specifies DFQATT as CDR1 and SNEGSKA as CDR2. Donors were 40 or so systemically healthy Caucasian individuals from Russia aged roughly 6 to 90 years. Each donor gave ten milliliters of peripheral blood, drawn into EDTA-treated Vacutainer tubes. Ficoll-Paque density-gradient centrifugation was used to isolate PBMCs, with at least 6.5 million per sample. Trizol reagent was used to extract total RNA from PBMCs, with at least 6 micrograms per sample. Naive CD45RAhigh/CD27high T cell percentages were measured by flow cytometry on a PBMC aliquot from every donor. The same sample was also studied in work on T cells of mothers and their children. As the second paper documents: Donors were nine systemically healthy Caucasian individuals: three mothers and their six children. cDNA synthesis consumed the entire amount of extracted RNA, loaded at approximately 1.4 ug RNA in each 15 ul reaction. In the second PCR, the M1S primer added sample barcodes and 2-4 random nucleotides. Over 10 million TCR beta CDR3 reads came from each mother, compared with a few million reads from each child. Thymic selection similarly shapes TCR recombination output in related and unrelated pairs, with minor effect from inherited differences. Normalized repertoire overlap was always slightly but never significantly higher in related than unrelated mother-child pairs. Persistent microchimeric T cell clones were not detected, at a sensitivity of 95 to 100 clones per million clonotypes. To look for features that set related mother-child pairs apart from unrelated individuals, the researchers ran deep NGS to compare the TCR beta repertoires of mothers and children. The mean age was roughly 44 +/- 4 years for the mothers and roughly 10 +/- 4 years for the children. Libraries were sequenced on Illumina HiSeq 2000 with 100+100 nt paired-end reads after adapter ligation with NEBNext reagents. To prevent cross-contamination, the mother and child libraries were prepared a month apart and were sequenced in separate runs. Between about 500,000 and 2,300,000 distinct TCR beta clonotypes were identified per donor. Naive TCR beta clonotypes were estimated from low-frequency clonotypes matched to each donor's FACS-determined naive share, without sorting.

Sequencing was performed on blood. This sequence uses TRBV20-1 and TRBJ2-1, with the D segment identity uncertain. The clonotype was recovered from a middle-aged woman in good health. The CDR3 loop reads CSARDFTAPYNEQFF. The nucleotide sequence is given as TGCAGTGCTAGAGACTTCACAGCACCGTACAATGAGCAGTTCTTC.